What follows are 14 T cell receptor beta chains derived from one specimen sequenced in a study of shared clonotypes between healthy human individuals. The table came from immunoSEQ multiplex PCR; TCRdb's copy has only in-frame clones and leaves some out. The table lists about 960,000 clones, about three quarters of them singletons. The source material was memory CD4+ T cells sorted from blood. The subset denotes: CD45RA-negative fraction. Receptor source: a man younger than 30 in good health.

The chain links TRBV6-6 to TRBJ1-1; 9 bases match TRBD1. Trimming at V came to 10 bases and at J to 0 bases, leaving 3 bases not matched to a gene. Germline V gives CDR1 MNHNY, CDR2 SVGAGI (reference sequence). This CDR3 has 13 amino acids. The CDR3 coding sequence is TGTGCCACCGGGACAGGGATGAACACTGAAGCTTTCTTT. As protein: CATGTGMNTEAFF.

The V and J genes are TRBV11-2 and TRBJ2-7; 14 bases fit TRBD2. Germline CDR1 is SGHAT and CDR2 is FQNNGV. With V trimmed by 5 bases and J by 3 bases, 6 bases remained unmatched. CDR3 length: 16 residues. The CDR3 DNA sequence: TGTGCCAGCAGCCGGGGACTAGCGGGAGTCCTCTACGAGCAGTACTTC. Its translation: CASSRGLAGVLYEQYF.

CDR3 region: CASSEPQGAHEQYF. The CDR3 DNA sequence: TGTGCCAGCAGTGAACCTCAGGGGGCCCACGAGCAGTACTTC. The chain is built from TRBV25-1 and TRBJ2-7; 8 nucleotides agree with TRBD1. The CDR3 is 14 residues long. Germline-derived CDR1 and CDR2 are MGHDK and SYGVNS. The V and J ends lost 2 bases and 5 bases, in that order; junction bases with no gene match: 5.

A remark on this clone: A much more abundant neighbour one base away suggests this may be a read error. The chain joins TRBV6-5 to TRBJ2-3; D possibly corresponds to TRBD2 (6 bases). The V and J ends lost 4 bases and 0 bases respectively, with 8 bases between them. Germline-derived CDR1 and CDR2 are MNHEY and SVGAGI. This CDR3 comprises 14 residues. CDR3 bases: TGTGCCAGCAGTTTCGGGACTAGCACAGATACGCAGTATTTT. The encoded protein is CASSFGTSTDTQYF.

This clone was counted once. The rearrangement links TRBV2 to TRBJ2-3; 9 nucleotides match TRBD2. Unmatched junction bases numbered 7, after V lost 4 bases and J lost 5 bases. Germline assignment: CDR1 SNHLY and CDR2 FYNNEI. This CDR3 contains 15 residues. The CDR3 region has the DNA TGTGCCAGCAGTGTGAAGCGGGAGGCGGTAGATACGCAGTATTTT. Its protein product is CASSVKREAVDTQYF.

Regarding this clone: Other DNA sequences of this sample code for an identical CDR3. CDR3 in amino acids: CASSYLDRGYEQYF. For the CDR3, the DNA is TGTGCCAGCAGTTATCTGGACAGGGGGTACGAGCAGTACTTC. The rearrangement uses TRBV6-6 and TRBJ2-7; 10 bases match TRBD1. CDR3 length equals 14 residues. Germline V gene sequence: CDR1 MNHNY, CDR2 SVGAGI (reference sequence). J was trimmed by 4 bases and V by 3 bases; bases with no gene match: 3.

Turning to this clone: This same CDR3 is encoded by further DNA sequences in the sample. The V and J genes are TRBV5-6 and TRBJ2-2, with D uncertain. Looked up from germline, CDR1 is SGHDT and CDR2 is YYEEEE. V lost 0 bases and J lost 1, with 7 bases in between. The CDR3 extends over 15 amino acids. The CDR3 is CASSLEARNTGELFF. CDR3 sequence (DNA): TGTGCCAGCAGCTTGGAAGCGCGGAACACCGGGGAGCTGTTTTTT.

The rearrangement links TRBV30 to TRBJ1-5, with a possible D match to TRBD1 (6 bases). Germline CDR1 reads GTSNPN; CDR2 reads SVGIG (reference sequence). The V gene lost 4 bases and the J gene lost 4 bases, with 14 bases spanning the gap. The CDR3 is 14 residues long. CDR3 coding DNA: TGTGCCTGGAACCGCGGACAGCAGAATCAGCCCCAGCATTTT. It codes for CAWNRGQQNQPQHF.

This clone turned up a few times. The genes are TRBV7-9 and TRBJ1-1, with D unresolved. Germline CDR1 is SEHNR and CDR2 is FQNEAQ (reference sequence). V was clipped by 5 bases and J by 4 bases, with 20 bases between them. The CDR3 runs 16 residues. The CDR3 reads CASSPSRPVLSTEAFF. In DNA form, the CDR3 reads TGTGCCAGCAGCCCCTCCCGCCCAGTCCTATCCACTGAAGCTTTCTTT. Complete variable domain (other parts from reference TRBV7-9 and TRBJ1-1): DTGVSQNPRHKITKRGQNVTFRCDPISEHNRLYWYRQTLGQGPEFLTYFQNEAQLEKSRLLSDRFSAERPKGSFSTLEIQRTEQGDSAMYLCASSPSRPVLSTEAFFGQGTRLTVV.

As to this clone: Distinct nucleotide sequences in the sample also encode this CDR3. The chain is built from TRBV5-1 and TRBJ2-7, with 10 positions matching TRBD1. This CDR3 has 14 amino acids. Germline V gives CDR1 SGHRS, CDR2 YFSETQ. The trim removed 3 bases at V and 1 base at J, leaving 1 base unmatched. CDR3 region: CASSWTGGSYEQYF. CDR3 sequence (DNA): TGCGCCAGCAGCTGGACAGGGGGGTCCTACGAGCAGTACTTC.

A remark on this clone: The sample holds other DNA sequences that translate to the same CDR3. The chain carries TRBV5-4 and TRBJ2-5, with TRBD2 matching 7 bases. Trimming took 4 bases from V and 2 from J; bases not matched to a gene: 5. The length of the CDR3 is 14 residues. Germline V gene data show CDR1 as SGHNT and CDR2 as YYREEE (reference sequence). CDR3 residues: CASSSGTQQETQYF. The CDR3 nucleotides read TGTGCCAGCAGCAGCGGGACGCAGCAAGAGACCCAGTACTTC. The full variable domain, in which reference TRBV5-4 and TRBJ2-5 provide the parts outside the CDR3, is ETGVTQSPTHLIKTRGQQVTLRCSSQSGHNTVSWYQQALGQGPQFIFQYYREEENGRGNFPPRFSGLQFPNYSSELNVNALELDDSALYLCASSSGTQQETQYFGPGTRLLVL.

In nucleotides, the CDR3 is TGTGCCACCAGCTATAGGACTAGCGGGAGGTGGCAGTACACCGGGGAGCTGTTTTTT. It yields the protein CATSYRTSGRWQYTGELFF. The V call is TRBV15, the J call TRBJ2-2; 14 nucleotides match TRBD2. This CDR3 region has 19 residues. Trimming cost V 5 bases and J 3 bases; bases outside gene matches: 11. Germline CDR1 is LNHNV and CDR2 is YYDKDF (reference sequence).

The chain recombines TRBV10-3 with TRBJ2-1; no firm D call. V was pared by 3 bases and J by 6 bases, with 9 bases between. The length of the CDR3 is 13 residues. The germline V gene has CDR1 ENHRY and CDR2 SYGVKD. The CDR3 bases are TGTGCCATCAGTGACCAGCAGGCCAATGAGCAGTTCTTC. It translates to CAISDQQANEQFF.

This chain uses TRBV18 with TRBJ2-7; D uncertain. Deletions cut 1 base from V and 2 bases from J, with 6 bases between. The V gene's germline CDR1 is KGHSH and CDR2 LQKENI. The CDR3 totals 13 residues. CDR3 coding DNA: TGTGCCAGCTCACCACGAACTCCCTACGAGCAGTACTTC. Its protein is CASSPRTPYEQYF. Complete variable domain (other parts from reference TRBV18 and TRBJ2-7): NAGVMQNPRHLVRRRGQEARLRCSPMKGHSHVYWYRQLPEEGLKFMVYLQKENIIDESGMPKERFSAEFPKEGPSILRIQQVVRGDSAAYFCASSPRTPYEQYFGPGTRLTVT.